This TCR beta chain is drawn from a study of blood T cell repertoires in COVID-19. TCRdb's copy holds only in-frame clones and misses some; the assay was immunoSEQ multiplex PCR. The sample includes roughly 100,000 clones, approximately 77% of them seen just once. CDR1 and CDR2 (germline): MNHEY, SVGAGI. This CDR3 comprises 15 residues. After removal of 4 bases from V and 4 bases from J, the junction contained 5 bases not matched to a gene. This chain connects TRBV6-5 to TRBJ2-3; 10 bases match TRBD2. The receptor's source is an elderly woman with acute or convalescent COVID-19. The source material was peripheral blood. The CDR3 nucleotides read TGTGCCAGCAGTTTTAGCGGGGGGCCCTCAGATACGCAGTATTTT. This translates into CASSFSGGPSDTQYF.